The T cell receptor (beta chain) described here comes from a study of blood T cell repertoires in COVID-19. On the study more broadly: The samples span acute and convalescent COVID-19 from the United States, Italy and Spain. In each case, the material was cDNA or gDNA derived from T cells, B-cell-depleted T cells, or PBMCs.

As processed by the authors: Amplification with reference gene primers provided the estimates of nucleated cell counts. Libraries were prepared by immunoSEQ multiplex PCR; TCRdb keeps only in-frame clonotypes and omits some of them. That table furnishes V, J and clone size, whereas the DNA furnished D and trimming. The sample has around 230,000 clones; roughly four fifths are singletons. The CDR3 spans 15 residues. V was trimmed by 1 base and J by 2 bases, leaving 11 bases between them. Germline V gives CDR1 SGHTA, CDR2 FQGTGA. Source material: peripheral blood. The chain couples TRBV7-3 to TRBJ1-2, with a weak D call TRBD1 (5 bases). This clonotype was obtained from a woman of 80 years or more with acute or convalescent COVID-19. The CDR3 coding sequence is TGTGCCAGCAGCTTAAAAGCAGGGTCAAACTATGGCTACACCTTC. Protein product: CASSLKAGSNYGYTF.